The source of this T cell receptor (beta chain) is a study of T cells after yellow fever vaccination. Study-wide points: Overlap between CD4 and CD8 compartments was detected for a small share of clonotypes. By day 5 rather than day 15, the secondary response had peaked, though it was weaker.

Worth noting for this clonotype: Its specificity is unknown.

Template-switching 5'RACE yielded the TCR cDNA; a universal primer site and UMIs were added in the process. TCRdb used MiXCR to reprocess the 5' RACE reads, holding one entry per CDR3 protein. The sample consists of some 400,000 distinct CDR3 sequences, about 6% of them appearing once. The source was PBMCs, collected 5 days after the yellow fever booster vaccination. The clonotype originates from a man aged 30-40 years who received the YFV17D yellow fever vaccine.

CDR3 sequence (DNA): TGTGCCAGCAAGTCGACTAGCGGGAGGTTTGAGCAGTTCTTC. Its translation: CASKSTSGRFEQFF. The chain couples TRBV6-1 to TRBJ2-1; 13 nucleotides line up with TRBD2. CDR3 length: 14 amino acids. The germline gives CDR1 MNHNS, CDR2 SASEGT. V gave up 7 bases and J gave up 9 bases; unmatched junction bases: 6.